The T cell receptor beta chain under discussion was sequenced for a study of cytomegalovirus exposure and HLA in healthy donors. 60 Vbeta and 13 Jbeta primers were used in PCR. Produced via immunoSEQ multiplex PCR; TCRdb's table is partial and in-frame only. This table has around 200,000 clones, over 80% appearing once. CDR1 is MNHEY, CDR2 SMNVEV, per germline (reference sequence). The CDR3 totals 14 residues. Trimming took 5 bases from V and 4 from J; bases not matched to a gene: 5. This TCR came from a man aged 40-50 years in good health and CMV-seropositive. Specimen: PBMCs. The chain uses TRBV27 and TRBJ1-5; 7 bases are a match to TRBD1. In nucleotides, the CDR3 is TGTGCCAGCAGTCTCACAGGGGAGAATCAGCCCCAGCATTTT. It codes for CASSLTGENQPQHF.